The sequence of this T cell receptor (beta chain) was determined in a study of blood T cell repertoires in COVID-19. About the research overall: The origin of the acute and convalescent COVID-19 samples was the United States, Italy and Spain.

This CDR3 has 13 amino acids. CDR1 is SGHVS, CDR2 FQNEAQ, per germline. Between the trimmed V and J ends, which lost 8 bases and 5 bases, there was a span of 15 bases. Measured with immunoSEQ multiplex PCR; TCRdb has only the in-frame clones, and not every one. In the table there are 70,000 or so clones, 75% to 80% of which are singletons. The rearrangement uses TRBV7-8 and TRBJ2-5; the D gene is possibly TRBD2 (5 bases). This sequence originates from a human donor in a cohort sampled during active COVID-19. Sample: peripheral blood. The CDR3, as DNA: TGTGCCAGCCGACTAACATCGCGTGAGACCCAGTACTTC. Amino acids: CASRLTSRETQYF.